A selection of T cell receptor beta chains follows, all from one sample in a study of neurological immune-mediated disorders. MiXCR was run by TCRdb on the 5' RACE reads, yielding one entry per CDR3 protein. The table includes roughly 80,000 distinct CDR3 sequences, about 9.4% detected once. Sequencing was carried out using PBMCs. These receptors all come from a man between 35 and 55 years old in good health. CDR3s include the opening cysteine and the closing phenylalanine or tryptophan. D genes are given only for firm matches. Clone sizes are given selectively: once, few, many, or a class where the clone is expanded.

abundance	d_gene	v_gene	j_gene	CDR3nt	CDR3aa
many	NA	TRBV5-1	TRBJ1-1	TGCGCCAGCAGCTTGGAAGGCGGGTTGGGTGAAGCTTTCTTT	CASSLEGGLGEAFF
many	NA	TRBV4-2	TRBJ2-5	TGTGCCAGCAGCCCGTTAGGGGGTTCCCAAGAGACCCAGTACTTC	CASSPLGGSQETQYF
many	NA	TRBV20-1	TRBJ2-1	TGCAGTCCCAGGGGGGGAAATGAGCAGTTCTTC	CSPRGGNEQFF
NA	NA	TRBV3-1	TRBJ2-1	TGTGCCAGCAGCCAAGAGGGTCGCAGGGGGGACAATGAGCAGTTCTTC	CASSQEGRRGDNEQFF
many	NA	TRBV18	TRBJ2-5	TGTGCCAGCTCCGCTGCTTTGACCCAAGAGACCCAGTACTTC	CASSAALTQETQYF
many	NA	TRBV3-1	TRBJ2-1	TGTGCCAGCAGAGATGACAATGAGCAGTTCTTC	CASRDDNEQFF
NA	NA	TRBV20-1	TRBJ1-1	TGCAGTGCTAGGAATATAAACGAGGGGTCCGACACTGAAGCTTTCTTT	CSARNINEGSDTEAFF
NA	NA	TRBV20-1	TRBJ2-5	TGCAGTGCTAGTACGGAGAAAGGGGTGTACTTC	CSASTEKGVYF
many	TRBD2	TRBV2	TRBJ2-3	TGTGCCAGCAGAGGGCTCTTCGGCGGGGGGAGCACAGATACGCAGTATTTT	CASRGLFGGGSTDTQYF
many	TRBD1	TRBV12-3/TRBV12-4	TRBJ2-1	TGTGCCAGCGCCGGCGCAGGGGGCAATTACAATGAGCAGTTCTTC	CASAGAGGNYNEQFF
many	NA	TRBV3-1	TRBJ1-1	TGTGCCAGCAGCCAAGGGAACACTGAAGCTTTCTTT	CASSQGNTEAFF
NA	TRBD2	TRBV7-2	TRBJ2-5	TGTGCCAACAGCCCGACTAGCGGGGGATTGTACCAAGAGACCCAGTACTTC	CANSPTSGGLYQETQYF
many	NA	TRBV5-1	TRBJ2-5	TGCGCCAGCAGCCCGGACAGTCTGTCCCAAGAGACCCAGTACTTC	CASSPDSLSQETQYF
many	NA	TRBV18	TRBJ1-1	TGTGCCAGCTCACCTTGGGAGTACATGAACACTGAAGCTTTCTTT	CASSPWEYMNTEAFF
many	NA	TRBV11-2	TRBJ2-7	TGTGCCAGCAGCCGGCTCACCTACGAGCAGTACTTC	CASSRLTYEQYF
few	NA	TRBV6-4	TRBJ2-2	TGTGCCAGCAGGAGTAACCCGAACACCGGGGAGCTGTTTTTT	CASRSNPNTGELFF
few	TRBD2	TRBV3-1	TRBJ2-1	TGTGCCAGCAGCCAAGGCGGACTAGCAGTTGAGCAGTTCTTC	CASSQGGLAVEQFF
NA	NA	TRBV5-1	TRBJ1-5	TGCGCCAGCAGCCCAAACTTACAACTTCAGCCCCAGCATTTT	CASSPNLQLQPQHF
NA	TRBD1	TRBV29-1	TRBJ2-2	TGCAGCGTTCCCGGGACAGCGAACACCGGGGAGCTGTTTTTT	CSVPGTANTGELFF
many	NA	TRBV7-2	TRBJ1-1	TGTGCCAGCAGCTTGGAGAGGCAGAGCGAAGCTTTCTTT	CASSLERQSEAFF
few	TRBD2	TRBV15	TRBJ2-5	TGTGCCACCAGCAGTAGCGGGGGAAAGACCCAGTACTTC	CATSSSGGKTQYF
many	TRBD2	TRBV3-1	TRBJ2-5	TGTGCCAGCAGATCGTCGGGGGGTGGAGAGACCCAGTACTTC	CASRSSGGGETQYF
many	TRBD1	TRBV5-5	TRBJ2-4	TGTGCCAGCAGGGCTGCGGACAGGGTAAACATTCAGTACTTC	CASRAADRVNIQYF
many	NA	TRBV7-3	TRBJ2-1	TGTGCCAGCAGCGTAGGGGGGGGCCTGGATGAGCAGTTCTTC	CASSVGGGLDEQFF
many	TRBD2	TRBV5-1	TRBJ2-1	TGCGCCAGCAGCCTAGGACTAGCGGGGGCCAATGAGCAGTTCTTC	CASSLGLAGANEQFF
many	NA	TRBV6-1	TRBJ2-7	TGTGCCAGCACCAGGTCCTACGAGCAGTACTTC	CASTRSYEQYF
NA	NA	TRBV7-2	TRBJ2-5	TGTGCCAGCAGCCCACCATCTGTGACCCAGTACTTC	CASSPPSVTQYF
few	NA	TRBV12-3/TRBV12-4	TRBJ2-7	TGTGCCAGCAGTTTGGGTATCACCTACGAGCAGTACTTC	CASSLGITYEQYF
many	TRBD2	TRBV5-1	TRBJ2-1	TGCGCCAGCAGCGGACCTAGCGGGAGGGCCAGAAATGAGCAGTTCTTC	CASSGPSGRARNEQFF
many	TRBD1	TRBV27	TRBJ1-2	TGTGCCAGCAGTTCGTGGACAGGGAATAACTATGGCTACACCTTC	CASSSWTGNNYGYTF
many	TRBD2	TRBV7-2	TRBJ2-7	TGTGCCAGCAAGGCTAGCGGGGCGAGCTCCTACGAGCAGTACTTC	CASKASGASSYEQYF
few	NA	TRBV9	TRBJ1-4	TGTGCCAGCAGCGTAGGTGCAGCCCCTAATGAAAAACTGTTTTTT	CASSVGAAPNEKLFF
many	NA	TRBV12-3/TRBV12-4	TRBJ2-3	TGTGCCAGCACCGACCGGCCCGGAGATACGCAGTATTTT	CASTDRPGDTQYF
many	NA	TRBV4-1	TRBJ2-2	TGCGCCAGCAGCCAAGGGGGCGGCTCGAACACCGGGGAGCTGTTTTTT	CASSQGGGSNTGELFF
many	TRBD2	TRBV7-2	TRBJ2-5	TGTGCCAGCAGCACAAGCGGGGGGGATGGGGAGACCCAGTACTTC	CASSTSGGDGETQYF
many	NA	TRBV20-1	TRBJ2-3	TGCAGTGCTGGTTGGGGAAGGACAGATACGCAGTATTTT	CSAGWGRTDTQYF
many	NA	TRBV5-1	TRBJ2-1	TGCGCCAGCAGCTTGAGTAGGGGTGGGACTTACAATGAGCAGTTCTTC	CASSLSRGGTYNEQFF
many	NA	TRBV28	TRBJ2-5	TGTGCCAGCAGTTCGGGGCAGCCAGCCCAGTACTTC	CASSSGQPAQYF
many	NA	TRBV5-6	TRBJ1-2	TGTGCCAGCAGCGAGGACAGCGTCTATGGCTACACCTTC	CASSEDSVYGYTF
many	TRBD2	TRBV7-9	TRBJ2-1	TGTGCCAGCAGCCGGACTAGCGGGAGCTCCTACAATGAGCAGTTCTTC	CASSRTSGSSYNEQFF
NA	TRBD1	TRBV12-3/TRBV12-4	TRBJ2-7	TGTGCCAGCAGTCCGGGACAGGGGGACTACGAGCAGTACTTC	CASSPGQGDYEQYF
many	TRBD2	TRBV9	TRBJ2-1	TGTGCCAGCAGCGGACTAGCTACCCCAGCCTACAATGAGCAGTTCTTC	CASSGLATPAYNEQFF
many	TRBD2	TRBV5-1	TRBJ2-1	TGCGCCAGCAGCTTCGGGAGGGCCAAGAGCTCCTACAATGAGCAGTTCTTC	CASSFGRAKSSYNEQFF
few	NA	TRBV5-1	TRBJ2-1	TGCGCCAGCAGCTTCTCCCGTGGCCTCTACAATGAGCAGTTCTTC	CASSFSRGLYNEQFF
many	NA	TRBV20-1	TRBJ1-2	TGCAGTGCTATTAAACCGGGACAAGATGGCTACACCTTC	CSAIKPGQDGYTF
many	NA	TRBV7-9	TRBJ1-2	TGTGCCAGCAGCTTCCGGGCATATGGCTACACCTTC	CASSFRAYGYTF
many	NA	TRBV5-1	TRBJ2-2	TGCGCCAGCAGCTCCTACTACGGGGAGCTGTTTTTT	CASSSYYGELFF